The text below deals with one T cell receptor (beta chain). As yet, its antigen is unknown. Authors' data handling: Clinicopathological groups differed in CDR3, with these differences serving to build a distant-metastasis classifier for papillary thyroid cancer. TCRdb re-analyzed the PCR reads using MiXCR. The V and J calls and clone size are TCRdb's, not the authors'. The sample lists just under 20,000 clones; about a quarter were seen once. The source of the sample is a study of metastatic and nonmetastatic thyroid tumors. At the level of the study: The comparison covered peripheral blood and tumor or nodule tissue in malignant and benign thyroid patients. Findings and limits, study-wide: Compared with benign nodules, malignant thyroid tumors were reported to have significantly higher TCR beta diversity in both blood and tumor.

No treatment of any kind had been given to any patient before thyroid surgery. This TCR derives from a female donor with papillary thyroid cancer or a benign thyroid nodule (not recorded which). Some clones in this sample may be carry-over from other donors' samples. Material: blood.

In nucleotides, the CDR3 is TGTGCCAGCAGTTACGATTTTTGGTATGAGCAGTTCTTC. Translating gives CASSYDFWYEQFF. J is TRBJ2-1 and V is TRBV6-5; D remains unclear. CDR1 is MNHEY and CDR2 is SVGAGI in the germline V gene. This CDR3 spans 13 amino acids. Between the trimmed V and J ends, which lost 2 bases and 8 bases, there was a span of 10 bases.